This T cell receptor beta chain derives from a study of T cell repertoires in cytomegalovirus infection. Study summary: TCR beta signatures that were public indicated CMV infection and matching HLA type.

As for this clonotype: As yet, its antigen is unknown.

General observations from the study: CMV-specific TCR beta clonotypes restricted by HLA-C were the ones dominating the ex vivo response. Using cumulative public TCR beta family frequency, the authors identified those who carried CMV together with the relevant HLA.

V was clipped by 7 bases and J by 4 bases, with 13 bases between them. The germline gives CDR1 MNHEY, CDR2 SMNVEV (reference sequence). The CDR3 is 13 amino acids. TCRdb reprocessed the reads via MiXCR and lists one record per CDR3 protein. This sample yields roughly 720,000 distinct CDR3 sequences, of which less than 40% are seen a single time; roughly 2.9% belongs to the top ten. This rearrangement joins TRBV27 to TRBJ2-5, with D maybe TRBD2 (7 bases). The clonotype originates from a human donor in good health (CMV status not recorded). Some clones in this sample may be carry-over from other donors' samples. Sequencing was carried out using PBMCs. CDR3 bases: TGTGCCAGCAAAACCGGGGGGCGAGAGACCCAGTACTTC. Translated: CASKTGGRETQYF.